Following are 25 T cell receptor beta chains from one sample sequenced in a study of cytomegalovirus exposure and HLA in healthy donors. With 60 Vbeta and 13 Jbeta primers, the PCR was carried out. TCRdb's copy holds only in-frame clones and misses some; the assay was immunoSEQ multiplex PCR. This sample has roughly 120,000 clones, with more than 60% found just once. Material: PBMCs. The receptors come from a woman in her thirties or forties in good health and CMV-seropositive.

V and J are TRBV7-2 and TRBJ2-7, with TRBD1 matching over 11 bases. The CDR3 extends over 16 amino acids. CDR1 and CDR2 from the germline V gene are SGHTA and FQGNSA. Trimming removed 4 bases from V and 7 bases from J; junction bases left unmatched: 12. As DNA, the CDR3 is TGTGCCAGCAGCTGGGCCCGGGACAGGGGGTTCAGGGAGCAGTACTTC. Protein: CASSWARDRGFREQYF.

The chain employs TRBV5-8 and TRBJ2-3, with a tentative D call TRBD1 (6 bases). CDR1 is SGHTS, CDR2 YDEGEE, per germline. V lost 4 bases to trimming and J lost 5 bases, with 17 bases between them. The CDR3 is made up of 15 amino acids. CDR3 bases: TGTGCCAGCAGCCGCGGAGCAGGGGAAGAAGATACGCAGTATTTT. As protein: CASSRGAGEEDTQYF.

V gene TRBV7-9 combines with J gene TRBJ2-3, with a weak D call TRBD2 (6 bases). Trimming removed 2 bases from V and 3 bases from J, with 12 bases in between. Germline V gene lookup returns CDR1 SEHNR and CDR2 FQNEAQ (reference sequence). This CDR3 spans 15 amino acids. The CDR3 loop reads CASSLRELRTDTQYF. Written as DNA, the CDR3 is TGTGCCAGCAGCTTACGGGAGTTGAGGACAGATACGCAGTATTTT.

The chain couples TRBV5-8 to TRBJ2-7, with 8 positions matching TRBD1. Germline values: CDR1 SGHTS, CDR2 YDEGEE. V gave up 5 bases and J gave up 2 bases; unmatched junction bases: 9. The CDR3 is 15 amino acids. CDR3 loop: CASSPGQAYTYEQYF. Written as DNA, the CDR3 is TGTGCCAGCAGTCCGGGACAGGCCTACACCTACGAGCAGTACTTC. Looking up the rest from reference TRBV5-8 and TRBJ2-7 gives the full variable domain: EAGVTQSPTHLIKTRGQQATLRCSPISGHTSVYWYQQALGLGLQFLLWYDEGEERNRGNFPPRFSGRQFPNYSSELNVNALELEDSALYLCASSPGQAYTYEQYFGPGTRLTVT.

V and J are TRBV13 and TRBJ2-2; D gene unclear. The CDR3 is made up of 12 amino acids. V lost 5 bases and J 3 bases, leaving 4 bases between the germline ends. Germline CDR1 and CDR2: PRHDT and FYEKMQ (reference sequence). Here the CDR3 DNA reads TGTGCCAGCAGCCTTGACACCGGGGAGCTGTTTTTT. Translated, it gives CASSLDTGELFF.

The chain recombines TRBV11-2 with TRBJ1-2; the D is unclear. CDR3 length: 14 residues. Looked up from germline, CDR1 is SGHAT and CDR2 is FQNNGV. The germline V and J ends were trimmed by 3 bases and 9 bases, with 17 bases remaining between them. The CDR3: CASSFHHYRTSYTF. DNA for the CDR3: TGTGCCAGCAGCTTCCACCACTACCGCACCAGCTACACCTTC.

The chain's CDR3 is CASGSRAGITEAFF. Here the CDR3 DNA reads TGTGCTAGTGGTTCCCGAGCGGGTATTACTGAAGCTTTCTTT. The gene calls are TRBV12-5 and TRBJ1-1; D not certain. Trimming took 4 bases from V and 5 from J, leaving 14 bases between them. The CDR3 is 14 amino acids. Germline CDR1 and CDR2: LGHNT and FRNRAP.

This chain connects TRBV5-1 to TRBJ2-3; the D is unclear. The length of the CDR3 is 15 residues. Trimming took 2 bases from V and 1 from J, leaving 11 bases between them. From germline, CDR1 is SGHRS and CDR2 YFSETQ. The CDR3 DNA reads as TGCGCCAGCAGCTTCGTCACTACCCGCACAGATACGCAGTATTTT. Protein: CASSFVTTRTDTQYF.

This sequence joins TRBV7-2 and TRBJ2-1, with a weak D call TRBD2 (5 bases). With 1 base removed from V and 5 bases from J, the gap between germline ends came to 15 bases. The CDR3 runs to 16 residues. Germline values: CDR1 SGHTA, CDR2 FQGNSA. CDR3 in DNA: TGTGCCAGCAGCTTAGGCTTCGGCGGGTCGGACAATGAGCAGTTCTTC. Protein sequence: CASSLGFGGSDNEQFF.

V usage is TRBV7-2 and J usage is TRBJ1-3; a possible D gene is TRBD1 (6 bases). From germline, CDR1 is SGHTA and CDR2 FQGNSA. The CDR3 loop spans 14 amino acids. V dropped 2 bases and J dropped 7 bases, with 12 bases sitting between them. CDR3 region: CASSLRGQGNTIYF. DNA for the CDR3: TGTGCCAGCAGCTTACGGGGTCAGGGGAACACCATATATTTT.

V and J are TRBV19 and TRBJ1-6; D remains unclear. Trimming pared 1 base from V and 7 bases from J, leaving 11 bases between. CDR3 length: 15 residues. Germline assignment: CDR1 LNHDA and CDR2 SQIVND (reference sequence). The CDR3 nucleotides are TGTGCCAGTAGTATAGCGAGGGCAGCCAATTCACCCCTCCACTTT. Amino acids: CASSIARAANSPLHF.

The rearrangement joins TRBV4-1 to TRBJ1-1, with 11 positions matching TRBD1. V dropped 0 bases and J dropped 7; count of bases not matched to a gene: 13. The CDR3 is 18 amino acids. Germline-derived CDR1 and CDR2 are MGHRA and YSYEKL. The CDR3 DNA follows: TGCGCCAGCAGCCAAGAATCCCGGGACAGGGGGAAGGAGGATGAAGCTTTCTTT. Translation: CASSQESRDRGKEDEAFF.

The chain uses TRBV30 and TRBJ2-7, with a tentative D call TRBD1 (6 bases). The CDR3 is 13 residues long. CDR1 is GTSNPN and CDR2 is SVGIG in the germline V gene (reference sequence). V dropped 1 base and J dropped 4 bases, with 11 bases sitting between them. The CDR3 sequence: CAWSAQQGYEQYF. The CDR3 nucleotides read TGTGCCTGGAGTGCCCAACAGGGATACGAGCAGTACTTC.

The gene calls are TRBV6-1 and TRBJ2-5, with 11 bases identical to TRBD2. TRBJ2-7 explains the end of the DNA better; the J call may be wrong. CDR1 and CDR2 from the germline V gene are MNHNS and SASEGT. The CDR3 extends over 15 amino acids. This chain's CDR3 is CASRLAGGLAYEQYF. The CDR3 DNA reads TGTGCCAGCAGATTAGCGGGAGGGTTAGCCTACGAGCAGTACTTC.

The chain employs TRBV27 and TRBJ2-1; D ambiguous. The V end lost 2 bases, the J end lost 11 bases, and 10 bases lay between the germline ends. The CDR3 extends over 12 amino acids. Germline CDR1 reads MNHEY; CDR2 reads SMNVEV (reference sequence). CDR3 nucleotide sequence: TGTGCCAGCAGTTTAGGCGGAGTAAAGCAGTTCTTC. As protein: CASSLGGVKQFF.

The V and J genes are TRBV2 and TRBJ2-5; 9 bases line up with TRBD2. V lost 3 bases to trimming and J lost 5 bases; unmatched junction nucleotides: 10. This CDR3 region has 16 residues. Germline loops: CDR1 SNHLY, CDR2 FYNNEI. The chain's CDR3 is CASSEERRGGPETQYF. In DNA, the CDR3 is TGTGCCAGCAGTGAGGAGAGGCGGGGGGGCCCCGAGACCCAGTACTTC.

The chain uses TRBV5-1 and TRBJ1-1; 9 bases are shared with TRBD1. J was trimmed by 5 bases and V by 7 bases; bases with no gene match: 9. CDR3 length: 14 residues. Per germline, CDR1 SGHRS and CDR2 YFSETQ. The DNA of the CDR3 is TGCGCCAGCGGGCGGGACAGGGTGGGTACTGAAGCTTTCTTT. Translating it yields CASGRDRVGTEAFF.

The chain has TRBV6-1 and TRBJ2-1, with TRBD2 matching over 10 bases. Germline V gene data show CDR1 as MNHNS and CDR2 as SASEGT. J lost 5 bases, V lost 7 bases, and 8 bases had no gene match. The CDR3 loop spans 15 amino acids. The CDR3 sequence: CASIIAGGIHNEQFF. DNA of the CDR3: TGTGCCAGCATTATAGCGGGAGGAATCCACAATGAGCAGTTCTTC.

J is TRBJ2-1 and V is TRBV27; D possibly corresponds to TRBD1 (7 bases). Germline V gene sequence: CDR1 MNHEY, CDR2 SMNVEV (reference sequence). Trimming took 8 bases from V and 5 from J, leaving 19 bases between them. CDR3 length equals 15 residues. The CDR3 nucleotides are TGTGCCAGCCATCTAGAGGGGGCGGGAAACAATGAGCAGTTCTTC. Translating gives CASHLEGAGNNEQFF.

In DNA, the CDR3 is TGTGCCAGCAGCTCTGGGACCTCCTTAGGGGGTGGCTACACCTTC. Translating gives CASSSGTSLGGGYTF. V usage is TRBV5-4 and J usage is TRBJ1-2, with D maybe TRBD1 (6 bases). CDR3 length equals 15 residues. CDR1 is SGHNT, CDR2 YYREEE, per germline (reference sequence). The germline V and J ends were trimmed by 3 bases and 7 bases, with 19 bases remaining between them.

This clone was recorded a few times. The chain combines TRBV11-2 with TRBJ2-7; a weak D match, TRBD2 (6 bases). V shed 6 bases and J shed 3 bases, with 18 bases lying between them. Germline V gives CDR1 SGHAT, CDR2 FQNNGV. This CDR3 contains 15 residues. CDR3 sequence: CASRRAGTGDYEQYF. The CDR3 bases are TGTGCCAGCAGGCGGGCCGGGACTGGTGACTACGAGCAGTACTTC.

The chain is built from TRBV5-1 and TRBJ1-4; D possibly corresponds to TRBD1 (5 bases). V lost 0 bases and J lost 8, with 11 bases in between. This CDR3 is 14 amino acids long. CDR1 SGHRS and CDR2 YFSETQ come from the germline V gene. CDR3 coding DNA: TGCGCCAGCAGCTTGGGCCAGGGTCAGGAAAAACTGTTTTTT. This gives the protein CASSLGQGQEKLFF.

This chain links TRBV7-9 with TRBJ1-6; the D is unclear. The V gene lost 4 bases and the J gene lost 15 bases, with 16 bases spanning the gap. Per the germline V gene, CDR1 is SEHNR and CDR2 is FQNEAQ (reference sequence). The CDR3 is 13 residues long. CDR3 in amino acids: CASSSRSLTLLHF. CDR3 in DNA: TGTGCCAGCAGCTCCCGGTCCCTTACTCTCCTCCACTTT.

The genes are TRBV6-6 and TRBJ2-2, with TRBD1 matching over 9 bases. J was trimmed by 1 base and V by 8 bases; bases with no gene match: 8. CDR1 is MNHNY and CDR2 is SVGAGI in the germline V gene (reference sequence). CDR3 length: 16 amino acids. The CDR3 DNA is TGTGCCAGCGCGCAAGGACAGGGGTTGAACACCGGGGAGCTGTTTTTT. Residues: CASAQGQGLNTGELFF.

The chain couples TRBV27 to TRBJ2-3, with 10 bases lining up with TRBD2. Germline V gene sequence: CDR1 MNHEY, CDR2 SMNVEV (reference sequence). Trimming took 0 bases from V and 3 from J; bases not matched to a gene: 3. The CDR3 length is 16 residues. CDR3 sequence (DNA): TGTGCCAGCAGTTTATCGACGGGACTAGCGACAGATACGCAGTATTTT. This encodes CASSLSTGLATDTQYF.